This T cell receptor beta chain derives from a study of T-cell reconstitution after alpha-beta-depleted transplantation in children. Worth noting for this clonotype: Antigen specificity is unknown.

The CDR3 runs to 14 residues. Looked up from germline, CDR1 is MNHNS and CDR2 is SASEGT. Trimming pared 2 bases from V and 3 bases from J, leaving 10 bases between. The TCRbeta library incorporated unique molecular identifiers. TCRdb fed the PCR reads into MiXCR, producing one record per CDR3 protein. The sample shows about 220,000 distinct CDR3 sequences, around a sixth of them seen only once. Findings and limits, study-wide: Reported findings indicate that, about two months after transplant, alpha-beta T cells came from several hundred expanded clones, which were derived from non-depleted graft cells. Surviving recipient cells, namely T cells and thymic progenitors, were the source of high day-60 TCRbeta diversity in some patients. When one year had passed after transplant, most T-cell counts and diversity came from newly produced T cells.

The source material was PBMCs, mostly from graft donor cells, sampled 360 days after TCRalphabeta/CD19-depleted stem cell transplant. The rearrangement joins TRBV6-1 to TRBJ1-2, with unresolved D. The clonotype originates from a male patient aged 2 to 9 who had a stem cell transplant for acute lymphoblastic leukemia, so the T cells may come from the graft donor. The chain's CDR3 is CASSEMAADYGYTF. The DNA for the CDR3 is TGTGCCAGCAGTGAAATGGCGGCGGACTATGGCTACACCTTC.